Listed here are 13 T cell receptor beta chains from one sample, sequenced in a study of regulatory T cells. Primers: 52 TRBV forward and 13 TRBJ reverse. The data were produced by immunoSEQ multiplex PCR, yet TCRdb's version contains in-frame clones alone and is incomplete. The sample includes 17,000 or so clones, 80% to 95% of them seen just once. Sequenced input: CD8+ T cells sorted from blood. The receptors here all came from a person aged 18-29 years with CD3G deficiency.

The J gene is TRBJ1-2, the V gene TRBV7-9; D unclear. Germline CDR1 reads SEHNR; CDR2 reads FQNEAQ (reference sequence). V lost 4 bases and J 5 bases, leaving 14 bases between the germline ends. This CDR3 contains 14 residues. The chain's CDR3 is CASSSSGPTYGYTF. CDR3 sequence (DNA): TGTGCCAGCAGCTCTTCCGGTCCCACTTATGGCTACACCTTC.

The chain combines TRBV5-1 with TRBJ2-3; tentatively, D is TRBD1 (5 bases). Deletions cut 0 bases from V and 5 bases from J, with 10 bases between. This CDR3 spans 14 amino acids. From germline, CDR1 is SGHRS and CDR2 YFSETQ. CDR3 protein: CASSLEAGIDTQYF. The CDR3 DNA reads TGCGCCAGCAGCTTGGAGGCAGGGATAGATACGCAGTATTTT.

V and J are TRBV5-5 and TRBJ2-7; 10 nucleotides agree with TRBD2. The CDR3 spans 18 residues. Germline CDR1 and CDR2: SGHKS and YYEKEE (reference sequence). The V segment lost 0 bases and the J segment 7 bases; nucleotides outside the gene matches: 16. CDR3 bases: TGTGCCAGCAGCTTGGGAGCACAGCGGGAGGGCCAGTCGGGAGAGCAGTACTTC. It translates to CASSLGAQREGQSGEQYF. Combining the CDR3 with reference TRBV5-5 and TRBJ2-7 gives the whole variable domain DAGVTQSPTHLIKTRGQQVTLRCSPISGHKSVSWYQQVLGQGPQFIFQYYEKEERGRGNFPDRFSARQFPNYSSELNVNALLLGDSALYLCASSLGAQREGQSGEQYFGPGTRLTVT.

The chain has TRBV5-4 and TRBJ2-7; TRBD2 might be the D (5 bases). There are 15 residues in the CDR3. Germline V gives CDR1 SGHNT, CDR2 YYREEE (reference sequence). Trimming removed 3 bases at V and 3 bases at J, with 16 bases between. CDR3 DNA sequence: TGTGCCAGCAGCTGGGAGAGTGGGGATCACTACGAGCAGTACTTC. Amino acid sequence: CASSWESGDHYEQYF. The complete variable domain, with remaining parts taken from reference TRBV5-4 and TRBJ2-7, reads ETGVTQSPTHLIKTRGQQVTLRCSSQSGHNTVSWYQQALGQGPQFIFQYYREEENGRGNFPPRFSGLQFPNYSSELNVNALELDDSALYLCASSWESGDHYEQYFGPGTRLTVT.

The chain joins TRBV6-5 to TRBJ2-1; TRBD2 matches at 8 bases. The CDR3 is 14 amino acids. Germline V CDR1 and CDR2: MNHEY, SVGAGI. J was trimmed by 4 bases and V by 6 bases; bases with no gene match: 5. The CDR3 here is CASSGGAPYNEQFF. The CDR3 DNA sequence: TGTGCCAGCAGCGGGGGGGCCCCATACAATGAGCAGTTCTTC.

The chain links TRBV10-3 to TRBJ2-7; TRBD2 agrees at 10 bases. Looked up from germline, CDR1 is ENHRY and CDR2 is SYGVKD. J was trimmed by 4 bases and V by 11 bases; bases with no gene match: 5. The CDR3 length is 12 residues. The CDR3 nucleotides read TGTGCCTCCGGGACTAGCGTTTACGAGCAGTACTTC. As protein: CASGTSVYEQYF.

In DNA form, the CDR3 reads TGTGCCAGCACTGTCAATGGGGCCAACGTCCTGACTTTC. Amino acids: CASTVNGANVLTF. The genes are TRBV6-5 and TRBJ2-6; D not resolved. The germline CDR1 and CDR2 sequences are MNHEY and SVGAGI. This CDR3 has 13 residues. The V end lost 7 bases, the J end lost 3 bases, and 7 bases lay between the germline ends.

The chain has TRBV4-3 and TRBJ2-5; 7 positions agree with TRBD2. The end of the DNA is better explained by TRBJ2-7, so the J call may be wrong. In germline, CDR1 is LGHNA, CDR2 YSLEER. The CDR3 spans 14 residues. The CDR3 DNA follows: TGCGCCAGCAGCCAAGGGGAGGGAACCTACGAGCAGTACTTC. It codes for CASSQGEGTYEQYF.

This chain connects TRBV11-2 to TRBJ2-5, with TRBD2 identical over 7 bases. With V trimmed by 4 bases and J by 5 bases, 13 bases remained unmatched. CDR3 size: 16 residues. Per the germline V gene, CDR1 is SGHAT and CDR2 is FQNNGV. This CDR3 reads CASSSPFSGPSETQYF. CDR3 in DNA: TGTGCCAGCAGCTCCCCGTTTAGCGGGCCCTCGGAGACCCAGTACTTC.

The chain recombines TRBV7-9 with TRBJ2-3, with 10 positions matching TRBD2. V lost 5 bases to trimming and J lost 1 base; unmatched junction nucleotides: 3. CDR3 length equals 15 residues. CDR1 is SEHNR and CDR2 is FQNEAQ in the germline V gene (reference sequence). The CDR3 DNA reads TGTGCCAGCAGCCTCGGACTAGCGGGCACAGATACGCAGTATTTT. It translates to CASSLGLAGTDTQYF.

V gene TRBV11-2 combines with J gene TRBJ2-1; D call uncertain. V lost 0 bases to trimming and J lost 1 base, with 13 bases between them. The CDR3 runs 17 residues. Germline V gives CDR1 SGHAT, CDR2 FQNNGV. In DNA form, the CDR3 reads TGTGCCAGCAGCTTAGATTTGGGTTTCGGGTCCTACAATGAGCAGTTCTTC. Protein: CASSLDLGFGSYNEQFF.

The chain has TRBV10-2 and TRBJ2-7; 8 bases fit TRBD1. CDR1 WSHSY and CDR2 SAAADI come from the germline V gene. The CDR3 is 16 residues long. The V and J ends lost 3 bases and 2 bases, in that order; junction bases with no gene match: 9. CDR3 region: CASSESRGLGPYEQYF. The CDR3, as DNA: TGCGCCAGCAGTGAATCCAGGGGGCTTGGCCCCTACGAGCAGTACTTC.

V usage is TRBV5-6 and J usage is TRBJ1-5; D is unclear. Germline V gives CDR1 SGHDT, CDR2 YYEEEE. The CDR3 runs 12 residues. Trimming removed 2 bases from V and 4 bases from J, with 4 bases in between. Here the CDR3 DNA reads TGTGCCAGCAGCTTTTGGAATCAGCCCCAGCATTTT. This sequence encodes CASSFWNQPQHF.